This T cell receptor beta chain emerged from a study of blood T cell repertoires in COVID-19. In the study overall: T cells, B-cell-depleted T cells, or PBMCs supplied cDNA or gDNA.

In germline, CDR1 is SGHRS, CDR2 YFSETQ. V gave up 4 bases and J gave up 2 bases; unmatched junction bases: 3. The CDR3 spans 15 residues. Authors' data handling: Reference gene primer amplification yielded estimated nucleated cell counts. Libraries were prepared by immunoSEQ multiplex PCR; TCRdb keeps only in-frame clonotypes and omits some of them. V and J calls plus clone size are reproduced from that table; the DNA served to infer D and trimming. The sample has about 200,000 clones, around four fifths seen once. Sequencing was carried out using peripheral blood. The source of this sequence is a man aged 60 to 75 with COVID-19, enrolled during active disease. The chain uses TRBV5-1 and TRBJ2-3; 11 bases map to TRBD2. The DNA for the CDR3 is TGCGCCAGCAGCAAGACTAGCGGGAACACAGATACGCAGTATTTT. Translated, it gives CASSKTSGNTDTQYF.